This T cell receptor beta chain was observed in a study of early T cells in non-severe SARS-CoV-2 infection. Tagging with unique molecular identifiers was applied to individual cDNA molecules. TCRdb re-analysed the 5' RACE reads in MiXCR, keeping a single row per CDR3 protein. The table includes 65,000 to 85,000 distinct CDR3 sequences, about 13% detected once. This clonotype was sampled from an adult who was a healthcare worker with PCR-confirmed SARS-CoV-2 infection or an uninfected control (not recorded which). The specimen sequenced was whole blood.

CDR3 loop: CASSLTSPDTQYF. Here the CDR3 DNA reads TGTGCCAGCAGCTTAACTAGCCCAGATACGCAGTATTTT. This chain joins TRBV7-2 and TRBJ2-3; tentative D call: TRBD2 (6 bases). The CDR3 has 13 amino acids. V gave up 2 bases and J gave up 4 bases, with 7 bases separating them. Per the germline V gene, CDR1 is SGHTA and CDR2 is FQGNSA.